The next 23 T cell receptor beta chains were all read from a single sample in a study of cytomegalovirus exposure and HLA in healthy donors. PCR amplification relied on 60 Vbeta primers (plus 13 Jbeta primers). Measured with immunoSEQ multiplex PCR; TCRdb has only the in-frame clones, and not every one. The sample has about 150,000 clones; 80% to 85% are singletons. The sequencing sample was made of PBMCs. These receptors were taken from a woman under 30 in good health and CMV-seronegative.

The rearrangement links TRBV6-1 to TRBJ1-6; the D is unclear. The CDR3 is made up of 17 amino acids. Trimming removed 4 bases from V and 1 base from J, with 14 bases in between. The germline V gene encodes CDR1 MNHNS and CDR2 SASEGT. DNA of the CDR3: TGTGCCAGCAGTGGGGCCCTGATAGTGTCCTATAATTCACCCCTCCACTTT. Its protein is CASSGALIVSYNSPLHF.

This clone was seen a handful of times. The rearrangement uses TRBV6-1 and TRBJ2-2, with D possibly matching TRBD1 (5 bases). The CDR3 length is 17 residues. V lost 1 base, J lost 6 bases, and 18 bases lay in between. Germline V gives CDR1 MNHNS, CDR2 SASEGT. The CDR3 nucleotides are TGTGCCAGCAGTGAAGTGAGGACAAGGAGAGTTTCCGGGGAGCTGTTTTTT. Translated: CASSEVRTRRVSGELFF.

The chain uses TRBV5-1 and TRBJ2-3; D is undetermined. Trimming shortened V by 1 base and J by 6 bases, and 9 bases separated the two germline ends. CDR3 length: 13 amino acids. Germline V CDR1 and CDR2: SGHRS, YFSETQ. The CDR3 loop reads CASSLPPADTQYF. The DNA of the CDR3 is TGCGCCAGCAGCTTGCCCCCAGCGGATACGCAGTATTTT.

In this sample, this clone turned up once. V usage is TRBV11-2 and J usage is TRBJ2-1, with 7 bases aligning to TRBD1. V lost 2 bases, J lost 2 bases, and 3 bases stayed unmatched. Looked up from germline, CDR1 is SGHAT and CDR2 is FQNNGV. The CDR3 consists of 15 residues. CDR3 bases: TGTGCCAGCAGCTTACTGGGACAGCCCTACAATGAGCAGTTCTTC. Translation gives CASSLLGQPYNEQFF. Supplemented by reference TRBV11-2 and TRBJ2-1, the full variable domain reads EAGVAQSPRYKIIEKRQSVAFWCNPISGHATLYWYQQILGQGPKLLIQFQNNGVVDDSQLPKDRFSAERLKGVDSTLKIQPAKLEDSAVYLCASSLLGQPYNEQFFGPGTRLTVL.

This chain links TRBV19 with TRBJ1-1; 9 positions match TRBD1. Germline V gives CDR1 LNHDA, CDR2 SQIVND (reference sequence). V was clipped by 6 bases and J by 5 bases; unmatched bases: 4. The CDR3 runs to 13 residues. This CDR3 reads CASSRDRDTEAFF. In DNA form, the CDR3 reads TGTGCCAGTAGCCGGGACAGGGATACTGAAGCTTTCTTT.

The chain has TRBV18 and TRBJ1-1; a possible D gene is TRBD1 (5 bases). The CDR3 length is 15 residues. Trimming cost V 0 bases and J 1 base, with 9 bases left between them. The germline CDR1 and CDR2 sequences are KGHSH and LQKENI. The CDR3 here is CASSPPGVRNTEAFF. In DNA, the CDR3 is TGTGCCAGCTCACCACCAGGGGTGCGGAACACTGAAGCTTTCTTT. Full variable domain (outside the CDR3, taken from reference TRBV18 and TRBJ1-1): NAGVMQNPRHLVRRRGQEARLRCSPMKGHSHVYWYRQLPEEGLKFMVYLQKENIIDESGMPKERFSAEFPKEGPSILRIQQVVRGDSAAYFCASSPPGVRNTEAFFGQGTRLTVV.

J is TRBJ1-1 and V is TRBV27; 12 positions match TRBD1. The CDR3 consists of 17 residues. CDR1 MNHEY and CDR2 SMNVEV come from the germline V gene (reference sequence). V lost 5 bases and J lost 7; bases outside the gene matches: 14. The CDR3 reads CASSADSGQGARSEAFF. The CDR3 coding sequence is TGTGCCAGCAGTGCTGATTCGGGACAGGGGGCTCGGAGTGAAGCTTTCTTT.

A few counts support this clone. The rearrangement joins TRBV5-6 to TRBJ2-7; the D gene is possibly TRBD1 (6 bases). Between the trimmed V and J ends, which lost 3 bases and 2 bases, there was a span of 12 bases. This CDR3 contains 14 residues. Germline CDR1 reads SGHDT; CDR2 reads YYEEEE. Here the CDR3 DNA reads TGTGCCAGCAGCTCACGACAGGACGCCTACGAGCAGTACTTC. Its protein product is CASSSRQDAYEQYF. Complete variable domain (other parts from reference TRBV5-6 and TRBJ2-7): DAGVTQSPTHLIKTRGQQVTLRCSPKSGHDTVSWYQQALGQGPQFIFQYYEEEERQRGNFPDRFSGHQFPNYSSELNVNALLLGDSALYLCASSSRQDAYEQYFGPGTRLTVT.

This clone was seen more than once but under ten times. The CDR3 bases are TGCGCCAGCAGCCACTTCGCGGGGGGGGCGGGTGAGCAGTTCTTC. Its protein product is CASSHFAGGAGEQFF. The genes are TRBV4-1 and TRBJ2-1, with TRBD2 matching over 9 bases. This CDR3 has 15 residues. V trimming: 3 bases; J trimming: 9 bases; junction bases outside the gene matches: 9. Per germline, CDR1 MGHRA and CDR2 YSYEKL.

The table lists this clone with a count of one. The CDR3 sequence: CAWSPGDYGYTF. CDR3 sequence (DNA): TGTGCCTGGAGCCCGGGTGACTATGGCTACACCTTC. The chain uses TRBV30 and TRBJ1-2; D gene ambiguous. In germline, CDR1 is GTSNPN, CDR2 SVGIG (reference sequence). The CDR3 contains 12 residues. The V and J ends lost 3 bases and 3 bases respectively, with 8 bases between them.

This chain uses TRBV2 with TRBJ1-2, with D perhaps TRBD1 (6 bases). There are 14 residues in the CDR3. Trimming took off 7 bases at V and 5 bases at J, with 17 bases between the two ends. Germline V lookup: CDR1 SNHLY, CDR2 FYNNEI. CDR3 residues: CASMTLTGDYGYTF. For the CDR3, the DNA is TGTGCCAGCATGACCCTGACAGGTGATTATGGCTACACCTTC. The variable domain in full, with the rest retrieved from reference TRBV2 and TRBJ1-2, is EPEVTQTPSHQVTQMGQEVILRCVPISNHLYFYWYRQILGQKVEFLVSFYNNEISEKSEIFDDQFSVERPDGSNFTLKIRSTKLEDSAMYFCASMTLTGDYGYTFGSGTRLTVV.

This chain links TRBV5-6 with TRBJ2-7; the match to TRBD2 covers 8 bases. The trim removed 4 bases at V and 0 bases at J, leaving 6 bases unmatched. Per germline, CDR1 SGHDT and CDR2 YYEEEE. The CDR3 is 15 amino acids. CDR3 nucleotides: TGTGCCAGCAGCCCCACCGGGACTAGCTCCTACGAGCAGTACTTC. Its protein product is CASSPTGTSSYEQYF.

This chain connects TRBV5-5 to TRBJ1-2; D is perhaps TRBD1 (5 bases). In germline, CDR1 is SGHKS, CDR2 YYEKEE (reference sequence). The CDR3 is made up of 16 amino acids. The V end lost 2 bases, the J end lost 2 bases, and 16 bases lay between the germline ends. The CDR3 spells CASSLSGWGENYGYTF. CDR3 in DNA: TGTGCCAGCAGCTTATCTGGCTGGGGCGAGAACTATGGCTACACCTTC.

The chain combines TRBV12-5 with TRBJ2-1; TRBD2 aligns across 9 bases. Trimming at V came to 6 bases and at J to 1 base, leaving 4 bases not matched to a gene. The CDR3 contains 15 residues. The V gene's germline CDR1 is LGHNT and CDR2 FRNRAP. The CDR3 bases are TGTGCTAGTGGCACTACTAGCGGGTCCTACAATGAGCAGTTCTTC. This codes for CASGTTSGSYNEQFF.

The chain carries TRBV2 and TRBJ2-1, with 9 bases fitting TRBD1. The CDR3 is made up of 15 amino acids. The V segment lost 3 bases and the J segment 8 bases; nucleotides outside the gene matches: 8. Germline CDR1 reads SNHLY; CDR2 reads FYNNEI. The CDR3 DNA reads as TGTGCCAGCAGTGACACAGGGGGCACCGGGGATGAGCAGTTCTTC. Its translation is CASSDTGGTGDEQFF.

This chain links TRBV14 with TRBJ2-6, with TRBD1 identical over 9 bases. V lost 4 bases to trimming and J lost 3 bases; unmatched junction nucleotides: 10. Germline lookup yields CDR1 SGHDN and CDR2 FVKESK. The length of the CDR3 is 18 residues. The CDR3 is CASSRMWDRVDGANVLTF. In nucleotides, the CDR3 is TGTGCCAGCAGCCGCATGTGGGACAGGGTAGATGGGGCCAACGTCCTGACTTTC.

This clone was counted between two and nine times. V gene TRBV6-5 combines with J gene TRBJ1-2, with no clear D. CDR3 size: 15 residues. Germline V gene lookup returns CDR1 MNHEY and CDR2 SVGAGI. With 0 bases removed from V and 5 bases from J, the gap between germline ends came to 13 bases. DNA for the CDR3: TGTGCCAGCAGTTACTCATCCCGGTTCGAGTATGGCTACACCTTC. Amino acids: CASSYSSRFEYGYTF.

The chain is built from TRBV11-2 and TRBJ2-2; 7 positions agree with TRBD1. Germline CDR1 SGHAT, CDR2 FQNNGV. The CDR3 runs to 16 residues. V dropped 8 bases and J dropped 2; count of bases not matched to a gene: 11. CDR3 coding DNA: TGTGCCAGCGGAAGACCGGGACAGAGAAACACCGGGGAGCTGTTTTTT. Amino acids: CASGRPGQRNTGELFF.

The V and J genes are TRBV15 and TRBJ1-1; 8 bases are shared with TRBD1. CDR3 length equals 14 residues. In germline, CDR1 is LNHNV, CDR2 YYDKDF (reference sequence). V lost 2 bases and J lost 11; bases outside the gene matches: 10. The CDR3, as DNA: TGTGCCACCAGCAGATTTGCCAGGGGGCGAAGTGCTTTCTTT. It codes for CATSRFARGRSAFF. The full variable domain, rest sourced from reference TRBV15 and TRBJ1-1, is DAMVIQNPRYQVTQFGKPVTLSCSQTLNHNVMYWYQQKSSQAPKLLFHYYDKDFNNEADTPDNFQSRRPNTSFCFLDIRSPGLGDTAMYLCATSRFARGRSAFFGQGTRLTVV.

In nucleotides, the CDR3 is TGTGCCAGCAGTTTATTGGGACACGAGGAGACCCAGTACTTC. It is translated as CASSLLGHEETQYF. The chain uses TRBV28 and TRBJ2-5; weak D call: TRBD1 (6 bases). V lost 1 base to trimming and J lost 5 bases, with 11 bases between them. Germline V gives CDR1 MDHEN, CDR2 SYDVKM. The CDR3 is made up of 14 amino acids.

This chain joins TRBV4-2 and TRBJ1-5; 7 bases align to TRBD1. Germline lookup yields CDR1 LGHNA and CDR2 YNFKEQ. The CDR3 spans 15 residues. V lost 3 bases to trimming and J lost 2 bases; unmatched junction nucleotides: 4. The CDR3 coding sequence is TGTGCCAGCAGCCAGGACGGACAGGGCAATCAGCCCCAGCATTTT. This encodes CASSQDGQGNQPQHF.

In DNA form, the CDR3 reads TGTGCCAGCAGTTCCCCGGGACAGGGGGTTAGTGGCTACACCTTC. Encoded protein: CASSSPGQGVSGYTF. This chain joins TRBV28 and TRBJ1-2; 11 bases match TRBD1. Trimming at V came to 4 bases and at J to 7 bases, leaving 8 bases not matched to a gene. The CDR3 contains 15 residues. The germline CDR1 and CDR2 sequences are MDHEN and SYDVKM.

The chain couples TRBV5-1 to TRBJ1-4; D is unresolved. CDR1 is SGHRS and CDR2 is YFSETQ in the germline V gene. The CDR3 contains 16 residues. V was trimmed by 4 bases and J by 6 bases, leaving 19 bases between them. CDR3 loop: CASSAEGGRFDEKLFF. Written as DNA, the CDR3 is TGCGCCAGCAGCGCCGAGGGCGGCAGGTTTGATGAAAAACTGTTTTTT.